One and the same sample provided the 19 T cell receptor beta chains below, sequenced in a study of OX40 agonist ivuxolimab in advanced cancers. The library was produced with the immunoSEQ multiplex PCR assay. In its TCRdb copy, this immuneACCESS table keeps in-frame sequences only and misses some clones. Where compared with another copy, unresolved V genes explain less than half of these, and the others have no known cause. The sample yields more than 35,000 clones; around 80% were counted once. Around 9.3% of the sample is in the top ten clones. The sample consisted of CD4+ or CD8+ T cells sorted from blood, taken in a trial of the OX40 agonist ivuxolimab. The source is an adult with an advanced solid tumor such as melanoma, head and neck, liver or kidney cancer.

V and J are TRBV27 and TRBJ1-6, with 7 bases aligning to TRBD1. Trimming removed 10 bases from V and 9 bases from J; junction bases left unmatched: 6. Germline-derived CDR1 and CDR2 are MNHEY and SMNVEV (reference sequence). This CDR3 comprises 12 residues. The CDR3 sequence is CATQGMGSPLHF. The DNA of the CDR3 is TGTGCCACACAGGGGATGGGTTCACCCCTCCACTTT.

The chain uses TRBV28 and TRBJ2-7; D is possibly TRBD2 (6 bases). The CDR3 spans 14 residues. The V gene's germline CDR1 is MDHEN and CDR2 SYDVKM. V was trimmed by 4 bases and J by 5 bases, leaving 15 bases between them. The CDR3 DNA reads TGTGCCAGCAGTTCCCCCTCAGGGAGGCACGAGCAGTACTTC. This sequence encodes CASSSPSGRHEQYF.

This clone was detected only a few times. The V and J genes are TRBV5-1 and TRBJ1-1; 10 bases line up with TRBD1. The trim removed 7 bases at V and 5 bases at J, leaving 8 bases unmatched. CDR1 and CDR2 (germline): SGHRS, YFSETQ. CDR3 size: 14 residues. The CDR3 DNA sequence: TGCGCCAGCCGCAGACAGGGGGCGGTTACTGAAGCTTTCTTT. Translated, it gives CASRRQGAVTEAFF.

The chain uses TRBV30 and TRBJ2-3; D may match TRBD1 or TRBD2 (5 bases each). Trimming took 2 bases from V and 4 from J, leaving 13 bases between them. Germline lookup yields CDR1 GTSNPN and CDR2 SVGIG (reference sequence). There are 14 residues in the CDR3. CDR3 DNA: TGTGCCTGGAGTAGGGTGGGGGTGGCAGATACGCAGTATTTT. It specifies CAWSRVGVADTQYF.

This chain links TRBV27 with TRBJ2-5; no clear D. Judging by the DNA end, TRBJ2-7 fits better; the J call may be wrong. Germline V gene data show CDR1 as MNHEY and CDR2 as SMNVEV (reference sequence). This CDR3 has 11 residues. Here the CDR3 reads CASSSGYEQYF. The CDR3 DNA follows: TGTGCCAGCAGTTCTGGCTACGAGCAGTACTTC.

This chain links TRBV7-2 with TRBJ1-3; 7 bases are a match to TRBD1. Unmatched junction bases numbered 7, after V lost 5 bases and J lost 0 bases. There are 16 residues in the CDR3. Germline-derived CDR1 and CDR2 are SGHTA and FQGNSA. CDR3 region: CASSPGQPLSGNTIYF. The CDR3 DNA sequence: TGTGCCAGCAGCCCGGGACAGCCTCTCTCTGGAAACACCATATATTTT.

The sample holds a few counts of this clone. The chain has TRBV28 and TRBJ2-7; no reliable D call. The CDR3 totals 12 residues. Trimming shortened V by 5 bases and J by 4 bases, and 9 bases separated the two germline ends. Germline V gene sequence: CDR1 MDHEN, CDR2 SYDVKM. The CDR3 DNA is TGTGCCAGCAGTACCGGCCCATACGAGCAGTACTTC. Translated, it gives CASSTGPYEQYF.

This sequence joins TRBV28 and TRBJ1-3; D not certain. CDR3 length equals 17 residues. In germline, CDR1 is MDHEN, CDR2 SYDVKM. Trimming removed 6 bases at V and 5 bases at J, with 23 bases between. The CDR3 region is CASRDFPGPAERNTIYF. As DNA, the CDR3 is TGTGCCAGCAGAGATTTCCCCGGGCCCGCGGAACGAAACACCATATATTTT. The full variable domain, rest sourced from reference TRBV28 and TRBJ1-3, is DVKVTQSSRYLVKRTGEKVFLECVQDMDHENMFWYRQDPGLGLRLIYFSYDVKMKEKGDIPEGYSVSREKKERFSLILESASTNQTSMYLCASRDFPGPAERNTIYFGEGSWLTVV.

This clone is a singleton in its sample. The chain links TRBV6-5 to TRBJ1-1; TRBD1 is a possible D gene (6 bases). CDR1 is MNHEY, CDR2 SVGAGI, per germline. This CDR3 region has 15 residues. V was trimmed by 0 bases and J by 0 bases, leaving 8 bases between them. In DNA form, the CDR3 reads TGTGCCAGCAGTTACTCCCGGGACATGAACACTGAAGCTTTCTTT. Residues: CASSYSRDMNTEAFF.

This rearrangement joins TRBV6-1 to TRBJ1-5; D gene ambiguous. CDR1 and CDR2 (germline): MNHNS, SASEGT. The CDR3 runs 14 residues. Trimming shortened V by 5 bases and J by 2 bases, and 10 bases separated the two germline ends. In nucleotides, the CDR3 is TGTGCCAGCAGTCTACAAAGCGGCAATCAGCCCCAGCATTTT. Amino acids: CASSLQSGNQPQHF.

The chain carries TRBV14 and TRBJ2-1, with a tentative D call TRBD1 (6 bases). Germline loops: CDR1 SGHDN, CDR2 FVKESK. This CDR3 is built from 17 residues. The V end was cut by 1 base, the J end by 5 bases, with 18 bases between. The CDR3, as DNA: TGTGCCAGCAGCCAAGGGGGGCGGTTTAGCGCCGACAATGAGCAGTTCTTC. Protein product: CASSQGGRFSADNEQFF.

This rearrangement joins TRBV7-8 to TRBJ2-5; TRBD2 aligns across 7 bases. This CDR3 has 14 amino acids. With 2 bases clipped from V and 6 bases from J, the junction kept 6 bases outside the gene matches. Germline CDR1 SGHVS, CDR2 FQNEAQ. The CDR3 reads CASSLSGAAKTQYF. In DNA, the CDR3 is TGTGCCAGCAGCTTAAGCGGGGCGGCGAAGACCCAGTACTTC.

By sample fraction, this clone is medium-sized. This chain uses TRBV7-2 with TRBJ2-2, with 9 bases fitting TRBD2. V lost 3 bases, J lost 5 bases, and 4 bases stayed unmatched. This CDR3 region has 15 residues. Germline CDR1 is SGHTA and CDR2 is FQGNSA. In DNA, the CDR3 is TGTGCCAGCAGCTTTGGGAGCGGGAGGACCGGGGAGCTGTTTTTT. Its translation is CASSFGSGRTGELFF.

The V and J genes are TRBV5-1 and TRBJ2-7; TRBD1 matches 10 bases. CDR3 length: 16 amino acids. V dropped 4 bases and J dropped 0; count of bases not matched to a gene: 7. The V gene's germline CDR1 is SGHRS and CDR2 YFSETQ. This CDR3 reads CASSPGQGVTSYEQYF. CDR3 DNA sequence: TGCGCCAGCAGCCCCGGACAGGGGGTAACCTCCTACGAGCAGTACTTC.

The CDR3 DNA reads TGTGCCAGCAGCTTCCCCGGGGAAAAACTGTTTTTT. Its translation: CASSFPGEKLFF. The chain links TRBV13 to TRBJ1-4; D is unclear. V was clipped by 3 bases and J by 8 bases, with 7 bases between them. Germline V gene data show CDR1 as PRHDT and CDR2 as FYEKMQ (reference sequence). This CDR3 is 12 amino acids long.

The chain carries TRBV6-1 and TRBJ2-3; TRBD2 aligns across 12 bases. This CDR3 comprises 18 residues. V was pared by 3 bases and J by 2 bases, with 9 bases of the junction left unmatched. Germline V lookup: CDR1 MNHNS, CDR2 SASEGT. In nucleotides, the CDR3 is TGTGCCAGCAGTGATTCTAGCGGGAGGGCCTCATTCACAGATACGCAGTATTTT. This codes for CASSDSSGRASFTDTQYF.

The CDR3 sequence: CASSKGLASGEQYF. CDR3 nucleotides: TGTGCCAGCAGCAAGGGACTAGCATCGGGCGAGCAGTACTTC. The V call is TRBV5-6, the J call TRBJ2-7; the match to TRBD2 covers 9 bases. Germline CDR1 SGHDT, CDR2 YYEEEE. The V segment lost 4 bases and the J segment 6 bases; nucleotides outside the gene matches: 8. This CDR3 has 14 residues.

This chain uses TRBV13 with TRBJ1-3; unclear D gene. CDR3 length: 15 amino acids. V lost 0 bases and J lost 3, with 9 bases in between. Germline CDR1 reads PRHDT; CDR2 reads FYEKMQ (reference sequence). The CDR3 DNA reads TGTGCCAGCAGCTTAGGCAGCGGGAGTGGAAACACCATATATTTT. This gives the protein CASSLGSGSGNTIYF. Using reference TRBV13 and TRBJ1-3 for the parts outside the CDR3, the full variable domain is AAGVIQSPRHLIKEKRETATLKCYPIPRHDTVYWYQQGPGQDPQFLISFYEKMQSDKGSIPDRFSAQQFSDYHSELNMSSLELGDSALYFCASSLGSGSGNTIYFGEGSWLTVV.

The J gene is TRBJ1-6, the V gene TRBV28; 8 bases map to TRBD1. The CDR3 consists of 15 residues. Trimming cost V 3 bases and J 8 bases; bases outside gene matches: 6. Germline CDR1 and CDR2: MDHEN and SYDVKM. The CDR3 protein is CASSFKTGVHSPLHF. CDR3 in DNA: TGTGCCAGCAGTTTTAAGACAGGGGTGCATTCACCCCTCCACTTT. Combining the CDR3 with reference TRBV28 and TRBJ1-6 gives the whole variable domain DVKVTQSSRYLVKRTGEKVFLECVQDMDHENMFWYRQDPGLGLRLIYFSYDVKMKEKGDIPEGYSVSREKKERFSLILESASTNQTSMYLCASSFKTGVHSPLHFGNGTRLTVT.